What follows is one T cell receptor beta chain and its context. Its specificity is unknown. Investigators extracted total RNA from whole blood and did not sort T cells. The source of the sample is a study of monozygotic twins with inflammatory bowel disease. Study findings and constraints: On the inverse Simpson index, IBD patients scored lower for TCRbeta diversity than healthy co-twins.

CDR3 size: 16 residues. Germline V gene sequence: CDR1 DFQATT, CDR2 SNEGSKA (reference sequence). Making cDNA involved eight separate reactions per sample. TCRdb re-called the 5' RACE reads and gives one entry per CDR3 protein, without DNA. The sample holds some 300,000 distinct CDR3 sequences. This sequence was found in a human donor with ulcerative colitis or Crohn's disease, or a healthy co-twin of an affected twin (not recorded which). V and J are TRBV20-1 and TRBJ2-1; the TCRdb call, TRBD2, lacks DNA for checking. The specimen sequenced was blood. The CDR3 loop reads CSARDRRGGPYNEQFF.